The clone carrying this TCR beta chain showed up just a few times. What it recognizes is unknown. The study isolated at least 6 million PBMCs from each sample. This CDR3 contains 14 residues. Looked up from germline, CDR1 is SGHTA and CDR2 is FQGNSA. PCR was performed a second time for roughly 7 to 12 cycles using a sample-barcoded 5' primer and a J-beta primer mix. Carrying 12 random nucleotides, a template-switch adaptor labeled each individual cDNA molecule. TCRdb redid the calling of the 5' RACE reads with MiXCR, one entry per CDR3 protein. The sample yields a few hundred thousand distinct CDR3 sequences, roughly 26% seen once. The data originate from a study of blood T cells in healthy people across ages. Study results and limitations: Diversity was higher, and naive CD4+ cells more numerous, in long-lived donors than in aged donors.

The chain couples TRBV7-2 to TRBJ2-5; the D gene is possibly TRBD2 (6 bases). The end of the DNA is better explained by TRBJ2-7, so the J call may be wrong. The origin of this receptor is a woman aged 70-85 years in good health. What was sequenced was blood. The CDR3 nucleotides read TGTGCCAGCAGCTTAGCGTGGACTAACTACGAGCAGTACTTC. It encodes CASSLAWTNYEQYF.